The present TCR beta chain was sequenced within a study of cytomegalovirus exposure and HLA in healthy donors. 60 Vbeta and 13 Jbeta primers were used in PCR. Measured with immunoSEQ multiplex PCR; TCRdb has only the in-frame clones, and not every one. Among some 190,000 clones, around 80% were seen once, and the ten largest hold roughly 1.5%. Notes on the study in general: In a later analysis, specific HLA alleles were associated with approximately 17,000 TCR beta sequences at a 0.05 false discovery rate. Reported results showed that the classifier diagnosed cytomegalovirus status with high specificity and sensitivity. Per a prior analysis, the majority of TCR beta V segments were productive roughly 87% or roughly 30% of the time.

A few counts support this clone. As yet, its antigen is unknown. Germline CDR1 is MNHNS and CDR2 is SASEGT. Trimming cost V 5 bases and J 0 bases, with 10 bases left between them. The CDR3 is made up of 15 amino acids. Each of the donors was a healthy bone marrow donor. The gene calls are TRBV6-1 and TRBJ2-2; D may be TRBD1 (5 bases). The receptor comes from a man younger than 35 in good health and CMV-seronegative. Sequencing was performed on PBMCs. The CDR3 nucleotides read TGTGCCAGCAGTCACAGGTTCGCGAACACCGGGGAGCTGTTTTTT. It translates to CASSHRFANTGELFF.